Listed here are 31 T cell receptor beta chains from one sample, sequenced in a study of tumor and adjacent non-tumor tissue in lung cancer. RNA was extracted from bulk tissue without any cell sorting. Distant lung tissue was collected more than 3 cm away from the tumor edge. A modified ARM-PCR protocol with three rounds of nested PCR amplified TCRbeta. Each CDR3 protein is one row after TCRdb ran MiXCR on the multiplex PCR reads. The repertoire has roughly 70,000 distinct CDR3 sequences, around 70% of them found once; the top ten carry roughly a quarter. Sample: distant non-tumor lung tissue. Every receptor here comes from a woman aged 45-59 years with non-small cell lung cancer.

Note on this clonotype: At one boundary the junction diverges from the germline segment, which might be a read error. J is TRBJ2-5 and V is TRBV20-1; tentatively, D is TRBD2 (5 bases). Germline CDR1 and CDR2: DFQATT and SNEGSKA (reference sequence). The CDR3 is 14 residues long. CDR3 amino acids: CSAPGGSLRETQNF. In DNA, the CDR3 is TGCAGTGCTCCAGGAGGAAGTTTAAGGGAGACCCAGAACTTC.

This clonotype came up many times. The rearrangement uses TRBV4-2 and TRBJ1-1, with D unclear. Trimming pared 0 bases from V and 1 base from J, leaving 9 bases between. CDR1 is LGHNA and CDR2 is YNFKEQ in the germline V gene. This CDR3 spans 15 amino acids. This chain's CDR3 is CASSQDSPKNTEAFF. The CDR3, as DNA: TGTGCCAGCAGCCAAGATTCTCCTAAGAACACTGAAGCTTTCTTT.

Concerning this clonotype: With a much larger clone just one base away, this may be a read error. V gene TRBV20-1 combines with J gene TRBJ2-7; D is unresolved. Germline V gene data show CDR1 as DFQATT and CDR2 as SNEGSKA (reference sequence). The CDR3 covers 15 residues. The V gene lost 0 bases and the J gene lost 1 base, with 13 bases spanning the gap. This CDR3 reads CSARDLLTPSYEQYF. Here the CDR3 DNA reads TGCAGTGCTAGAGATCTCCTAACGCCTTCCTACGAGCAGTACTTC.

Remarks on this clonotype: A read error may produce the germline difference seen at one junction end. The V gene is TRBV29-1, the J gene TRBJ2-1; 9 bases line up with TRBD2. CDR3 length: 16 residues. Germline-derived CDR1 and CDR2 are SQVTM and ANQGSEA. The CDR3 nucleotides are TGCAGAGTTGAAGATCCCCTAGCGGGACATGGCAATGAGCAGTTCTTC. It specifies CRVEDPLAGHGNEQFF.

Comments on this clonotype: One base away lies a much larger clone, so this may be a sequencing read error. The chain uses TRBV10-3 and TRBJ2-2, with TRBD2 matching over 12 bases. J lost 3 bases, V lost 10 bases, and 12 bases had no gene match. The CDR3 contains 17 residues. Germline assignment: CDR1 ENHRY and CDR2 SYGVKD. As DNA, the CDR3 is TGTGCCACCACAAGCCGACTAGCGGGAGCGGACACCGGGGAGCTGTTTTTT. Translating gives CATTSRLAGADTGELFF.

About this clonotype itself: The CDR3 end shows no conserved phenylalanine or tryptophan, and so a read error is likely. No DNA is shown, since the ends of the CDR3 on it are uncertain; the CDR3 is the one TCRdb lists. The chain combines TRBV29-1 with TRBJ2-2; the D call of TRBD1 is as the table states it, not checked on the DNA. Germline CDR1 and CDR2: SQVTM and ANQGSEA. The CDR3 extends over 14 residues, inclusive of both ends. CDR3: CSVVGGKHTGELFS.

With regard to this clonotype: This may stem from a read error, because a much larger clone lies one nucleotide away. V is TRBV20-1 and J is TRBJ2-1; D is possibly TRBD1 (6 bases). CDR1 DFQATT and CDR2 SNEGSKA come from the germline V gene (reference sequence). The CDR3 runs to 14 residues. The V end lost 2 bases, the J end lost 2 bases, and 10 bases lay between the germline ends. CDR3 region: CSARYRAAYNEQFF. CDR3 nucleotides: TGCAGTGCTAGATACAGGGCAGCCTACAATGAGCAGTTCTTC.

Turning to this clonotype: One junction end disagrees with the germline gene, perhaps due to a read error. The genes are TRBV12-3 or TRBV12-4 and TRBJ1-1; D not certain. There are 12 residues in the CDR3. CDR3 in DNA: TGTGCCAGCAGTTTCTTGGGGTCTGAAGCCTTCTTT. Its translation is CASSFLGSEAFF.

The J gene is TRBJ2-5, the V gene TRBV6-5; 7 bases line up with TRBD2. This CDR3 is built from 15 residues. Unmatched junction bases numbered 16, after V lost 6 bases and J lost 9 bases. The germline V gene encodes CDR1 MNHEY and CDR2 SVGAGI. CDR3 in amino acids: CASRVRGGGSGAQYF. Here the CDR3 DNA reads TGTGCCAGCAGAGTACGCGGGGGAGGTTCGGGGGCCCAGTACTTC.

This clonotype occurred a few times. The rearrangement joins TRBV7-8 to TRBJ2-3; D remains unclear. CDR1 and CDR2 (germline): SGHVS, FQNEAQ. The ends were cut back, 0 bases at V and 0 bases at J, with 10 bases in the middle. This CDR3 is 16 amino acids long. Here the CDR3 DNA reads TGTGCCAGCAGCTTAGCGTACAGAACTAGCACAGATACGCAGTATTTT. Encoded protein: CASSLAYRTSTDTQYF.

Comment on this clonotype: Without the conserved terminal phenylalanine or tryptophan, this CDR3 likely stems from a read error. V and J are TRBV28 and TRBJ1-2; TRBD1 aligns across 7 bases. V lost 6 bases and J lost 4; bases outside the gene matches: 17. This CDR3 region has 17 residues. The germline V gene has CDR1 MDHEN and CDR2 SYDVKM. The CDR3 spells CASSNPVQGLPTYGYTL. The CDR3 DNA reads as TGTGCCAGCAGCAACCCCGTACAGGGGCTGCCCACCTATGGCTACACCCTC.

In the case of this clonotype: This may stem from a read error, because a much larger clone lies one nucleotide away. J is TRBJ2-7 and V is TRBV10-3; a possible D gene is TRBD2 (7 bases). Trimming cost V 6 bases and J 3 bases, with 18 bases left between them. Germline CDR1 and CDR2: ENHRY and SYGVKD. This CDR3 region has 15 residues. The DNA for the CDR3 is TGTGCCATCAGCCTGGGGGCTAGCGGTATCTACGAGCAGTACTTC. Its protein product is CAISLGASGIYEQYF.

This chain links TRBV5-1 with TRBJ2-3, with 13 bases that match TRBD2. Germline values: CDR1 SGHRS, CDR2 YFSETQ. This CDR3 is 16 amino acids long. V lost 4 bases and J lost 6; bases outside the gene matches: 8. The DNA for the CDR3 is TGCGCCAGCAGCCGGGACGGGACTAGCGGGACGGATACGCAGTATTTT. It encodes CASSRDGTSGTDTQYF.

The J gene is TRBJ2-7, the V gene TRBV11-2; unclear D gene. From germline, CDR1 is SGHAT and CDR2 FQNNGV. The CDR3 runs 15 residues. V dropped 2 bases and J dropped 0 bases, with 11 bases sitting between them. The CDR3 region is CASSLYTNPSYEQYF. CDR3 bases: TGTGCCAGCAGCTTATATACGAATCCCTCCTACGAGCAGTACTTC. Full variable domain (missing parts from reference TRBV11-2 and TRBJ2-7): EAGVAQSPRYKIIEKRQSVAFWCNPISGHATLYWYQQILGQGPKLLIQFQNNGVVDDSQLPKDRFSAERLKGVDSTLKIQPAKLEDSAVYLCASSLYTNPSYEQYFGPGTRLTVT.

This clonotype occurred many times. This chain links TRBV11-2 with TRBJ2-3; tentative D call: TRBD1 (7 bases). In germline, CDR1 is SGHAT, CDR2 FQNNGV. Trimming took off 7 bases at V and 4 bases at J, with 12 bases between the two ends. CDR3 length: 13 amino acids. The CDR3 region has the DNA TGTGCCAGCAACGGAGGGGGCGCAGATACGCAGTATTTT. Translating gives CASNGGGADTQYF.

In the case of this clonotype: Being one base from a much bigger clone, this may be a read error. The chain carries TRBV20-1 and TRBJ2-7; D unclear. V gave up 7 bases and J gave up 1 base, with 14 bases separating them. The CDR3 runs 13 residues. Per germline, CDR1 DFQATT and CDR2 SNEGSKA (reference sequence). The CDR3 reads CSVSHLGSYEQYF. DNA for the CDR3: TGCAGTGTAAGTCATTTGGGTTCCTACGAGCAGTACTTC.

Concerning this clonotype: A much larger clonotype is one base distant, so this may be a read error. The V call is TRBV4-2, the J call TRBJ2-7, with 9 positions matching TRBD2. CDR1 LGHNA and CDR2 YNFKEQ come from the germline V gene. The CDR3 has 16 residues. The CDR3 bases are TGTGTCAGCAGCCAAGATCTACTAGCGGGCCTCTACGAGCAGTACTTC. Encoded protein: CVSSQDLLAGLYEQYF.

This clonotype was observed at least ten times. The genes are TRBV6-1 and TRBJ2-6; D gene unclear. This CDR3 spans 15 amino acids. Trimming removed 5 bases from V and 3 bases from J, with 11 bases in between. Germline CDR1 and CDR2: MNHNS and SASEGT. The DNA of the CDR3 is TGTGCCAGCAGTACCCAATCTATTGGGGCCAACGTCCTGACTTTC. Protein product: CASSTQSIGANVLTF.

In the case of this clonotype: One junction end does not reproduce the germline sequence, and a read error may be involved. This chain uses TRBV20-1 with TRBJ2-3; TRBD1 is a possible D gene (7 bases). The CDR3 extends over 15 amino acids. Germline assignment: CDR1 DFQATT and CDR2 SNEGSKA (reference sequence). The chain's CDR3 is CCASETGSFADTQYF. CDR3 coding DNA: TGCTGTGCTAGCGAGACAGGGAGTTTTGCAGATACACAGTATTTT.

Comment on this clonotype: One end of the junction varies from germline; a read error may be responsible. The chain is built from TRBV5-6 and TRBJ2-3, with 7 bases lining up with TRBD1. The CDR3 has 16 residues. In germline, CDR1 is SGHDT, CDR2 YYEEEE. The CDR3 region has the DNA TGTGCTAGCAGTCGTACACCGAGAGGGGGCGTGGATACGCAGTATTTT. Its protein product is CASSRTPRGGVDTQYF.

This clonotype was counted many times. At one boundary the junction diverges from the germline segment, which might be a read error. CDR3 in amino acids: CASGLLVGGYEQYF. The CDR3 bases are TGTGCCAGCGGCTTACTGGTGGGAGGGTACGAGCAGTACTTC. The genes are TRBV11-2 and TRBJ2-7; 7 bases fit TRBD2. CDR3 length: 14 amino acids. Germline CDR1 SGHAT, CDR2 FQNNGV.

A word on this clonotype: No conserved phenylalanine or tryptophan is present at the end of the CDR3, so a read error is the likely explanation. The V call is TRBV20-1, the J call TRBJ1-1, with 8 bases fitting TRBD1. There are 13 residues in the CDR3. V gave up 3 bases and J gave up 7 bases; unmatched junction bases: 7. The germline V gene encodes CDR1 DFQATT and CDR2 SNEGSKA (reference sequence). The CDR3 coding sequence is TGCAGTGCTAGGGGGCCAGGGGGCCTTGAAGCTTTCCAT. This sequence encodes CSARGPGGLEAFH.

Comment on this clonotype: Sequence at one end of the junction differs from germline and may be a read error. The chain carries TRBV28 and TRBJ2-2; TRBD1 aligns across 12 bases. CDR1 is MDHEN and CDR2 is SYDVKM in the germline V gene. The CDR3 spans 18 residues. The CDR3 sequence is CVSIPNPGQGAITGELFF. In DNA form, the CDR3 reads TGTGTCAGCATTCCCAACCCGGGACAGGGGGCTATCACAGGGGAGCTGTTTTTT.

This sequence joins TRBV20-1 and TRBJ1-6; D gene unclear. The germline gives CDR1 DFQATT, CDR2 SNEGSKA (reference sequence). The length of the CDR3 is 15 residues. Trimming left V 7 bases short and J 3 bases short, with 16 bases between. The CDR3 coding sequence is TGCAGTGTTCCAGGTCCTGGGCACTATAATTCACCCCTCCACTTT. This codes for CSVPGPGHYNSPLHF.

This clonotype is a singleton in its sample. This clone may be a read error of a much larger clone one base away. The chain has TRBV12-3 or TRBV12-4 and TRBJ1-5; a weak D match, TRBD1 (5 bases). This CDR3 region has 13 residues. The CDR3, as DNA: TGTGCCAGCAGTTTAAGGGGTGGTCAGCCCAAGCATTTT. Its protein product is CASSLRGGQPKHF.

The chain has TRBV11-2 and TRBJ2-7, with D possibly TRBD1 on 6 matching bases. The CDR3 extends over 15 amino acids. Germline CDR1 and CDR2: SGHAT and FQNNGV. With 6 bases removed from V and 2 bases from J, the gap between germline ends came to 17 bases. CDR3 amino acids: CASRSGTRRTYEQYF. CDR3 nucleotide sequence: TGTGCCAGCAGATCGGGGACACGTCGGACCTACGAGCAGTACTTC.

This chain connects TRBV11-2 to TRBJ2-4; TRBD2 aligns across 7 bases. The CDR3 covers 16 residues. Germline CDR1 reads SGHAT; CDR2 reads FQNNGV. J was trimmed by 6 bases and V by 2 bases; bases with no gene match: 10. The CDR3 loop reads CASSLFRGGPGNIQYF. CDR3 nucleotides: TGTGCCAGCAGCTTATTTAGGGGAGGGCCAGGAAACATTCAGTACTTC.

Notes on this clonotype: Since no conserved phenylalanine or tryptophan closes the CDR3, a read error is the likely cause. V gene TRBV11-1 combines with J gene TRBJ1-1; D remains unclear. The CDR3 runs 14 residues. The germline gives CDR1 SGHAT, CDR2 FQDESV (reference sequence). The chain's CDR3 is CDSSLKELDTEAFL. In DNA form, the CDR3 reads TGTGACAGCAGCTTGAAGGAGTTGGACACTGAAGCTTTCTTG.

Concerning this clonotype: Sequence at one end of the junction differs from germline and may be a read error. The V gene is TRBV11-2, the J gene TRBJ2-7; D uncertain. The CDR3 runs to 14 residues. The germline gives CDR1 SGHAT, CDR2 FQNNGV. The CDR3 spells CASSLDPSPYEQYF. Here the CDR3 DNA reads TGTGCCAGCAGCTTAGATCCCAGCCCCTATGAGCAGTACTTC. Combining the CDR3 with reference TRBV11-2 and TRBJ2-7 gives the whole variable domain EAGVAQSPRYKIIEKRQSVAFWCNPISGHATLYWYQQILGQGPKLLIQFQNNGVVDDSQLPKDRFSAERLKGVDSTLKIQPAKLEDSAVYLCASSLDPSPYEQYFGPGTRLTVT.

Points on this clonotype: A junction boundary mismatches the germline segment, possibly from a read error. The chain uses TRBV11-1 and TRBJ2-3, with D tentatively TRBD1 (6 bases). The CDR3 contains 14 residues. The germline V gene encodes CDR1 SGHAT and CDR2 FQDESV (reference sequence). The chain's CDR3 is CVSSSATGTHTQYF. The CDR3 nucleotides read TGTGTCAGCAGCTCAGCGACCGGGACACATACGCAGTATTTT.

As for this clonotype: At one end, the junction sequence differs from germline, possibly due to a read error. The chain has TRBV6-5 and TRBJ1-1, with D tentatively TRBD1 (6 bases). The germline CDR1 and CDR2 sequences are MNHEY and SVGAGI. CDR3 size: 14 residues. CDR3 coding DNA: TGTGCCTGCAAGCTTACAGGGACGGACCCTGAAACTTTCTTT. Translation gives CACKLTGTDPETFF.